One T cell receptor beta chain is described in this entry. The CDR3 runs to 15 residues. The V gene's germline CDR1 is LGHNA and CDR2 YNFKEQ. V was cut by 4 bases and J by 1 base, with 13 bases left in between. This sample was included in a study of T-cell reconstitution after alpha-beta-depleted transplantation in children. Using unique molecular identifiers, the investigators prepared the TCRbeta library. TCRdb called the PCR reads again in MiXCR, with one record for every CDR3 protein. In the table there are about 610,000 distinct CDR3 sequences, roughly a tenth of which are singletons. J is TRBJ1-1 and V is TRBV4-2, with D tentatively TRBD1 (5 bases). The sequence derives from a human donor who donated a stem cell graft to a child with acute myeloid leukemia. Sequenced material: PBMCs from the stem cell graft donor, taken from the stem cell graft. Here the CDR3 reads CASSLDGGGNTEAFF. Written as DNA, the CDR3 is TGTGCCAGCAGCCTCGACGGGGGGGGGAACACTGAAGCTTTCTTT.